The 8 T cell receptor beta chains reported below all come from one sample, sequenced in a study of spatial heterogeneity in lung cancer. TCRdb reprocessed the 5' RACE reads via MiXCR and lists one record per CDR3 protein. The sample holds more than 8,000 distinct CDR3 sequences, 7.8% seen once. Documented time point: sample taken at primary tumor resection. Whole RNA from tumor, nontumor lung or frozen PBMC was sequenced unsorted. The sample was PBMCs, taken at surgery. These receptor sequences come from a female donor with early-stage non-small cell lung cancer.

The sample holds a few counts of this clonotype. The chain is built from TRBV28 and TRBJ1-6, with D possibly being TRBD1 (5 bases). Between the trimmed V and J ends, which lost 5 bases and 7 bases, there was a span of 9 bases. The CDR3 spans 13 residues. Germline CDR1 is MDHEN and CDR2 is SYDVKM. The CDR3 reads CASSGGNNSPLHF. The CDR3 bases are TGTGCCAGCAGTGGGGGGAACAATTCACCCCTCCACTTT.

This clonotype has a count of ten or more. V is TRBV18 and J is TRBJ2-1; 9 nucleotides match TRBD1. The trim removed 3 bases at V and 5 bases at J, leaving 5 bases unmatched. The CDR3 consists of 15 residues. Germline-derived CDR1 and CDR2 are KGHSH and LQKENI. The CDR3 protein is CASSPRDRVHNEQFF. The CDR3, as DNA: TGTGCCAGCTCACCGAGGGACAGGGTACACAATGAGCAGTTCTTC.

This clonotype is labeled as medium-sized. This chain connects TRBV5-1 to TRBJ2-7; TRBD1 matches 9 bases. The germline V gene has CDR1 SGHRS and CDR2 YFSETQ. Losses at the gene ends were 4 bases for V and 2 bases for J; bases not matched to a gene: 7. CDR3 length: 15 amino acids. CDR3 sequence (DNA): TGCGCCAGCAGCCTGGGAGGGACAGGGACCTACGAGCAGTACTTC. Encoded protein: CASSLGGTGTYEQYF.

Relative to its sample, this clonotype is medium-sized (0.01 to 0.1%). The chain combines TRBV6-1 with TRBJ2-3; TRBD2 is a possible D gene (5 bases). This CDR3 is built from 14 residues. The V end lost 1 base, the J end lost 3 bases, and 8 bases lay between the germline ends. CDR1 MNHNS and CDR2 SASEGT come from the germline V gene. The DNA of the CDR3 is TGTGCCAGCAGTGAAGGGCCGGGGACAGATACGCAGTATTTT. Translated: CASSEGPGTDTQYF.

Many counts were recorded for this clonotype. V and J are TRBV19 and TRBJ2-1, with D uncertain. V was shortened by 4 bases and J by 8 bases, with 9 bases between the two germline ends. The CDR3 contains 12 residues. Germline lookup yields CDR1 LNHDA and CDR2 SQIVND (reference sequence). The CDR3 DNA sequence: TGTGCCAGTAGTACCCATTACTATGAGCAGTTCTTC. Amino acid sequence: CASSTHYYEQFF.

There are many counts of this clonotype. This chain links TRBV7-3 with TRBJ2-3, with a weak D call TRBD2 (6 bases). The CDR3 is made up of 14 amino acids. CDR1 and CDR2 from the germline V gene are SGHTA and FQGTGA. Trimming removed 5 bases at V and 6 bases at J, with 15 bases between. The CDR3 region is CASSVIGAGDTQYF. The CDR3 region has the DNA TGTGCCAGCAGCGTAATAGGCGCGGGGGATACGCAGTATTTT.

This clonotype was seen many times. The J gene is TRBJ2-3, the V gene TRBV21-1; the table's D gene call, TRBD1, was not cross checked with the DNA. TRBV21-1 is a known pseudogene. The CDR3 runs to 18 residues. The CDR3: CASSKCELGAAPEDTQYF. As DNA, the CDR3 is TGTGCCAGCAGCAAATGCGAATTAGGGGCAGCGCCTGAGGATACGCAGTATTTT.

This clonotype is medium-sized within its sample. This rearrangement joins TRBV6-1 to TRBJ2-4; either TRBD1 or TRBD2 may fit D (5 bases each). V lost 10 bases and J 1 base, leaving 14 bases between the germline ends. Germline values: CDR1 MNHNS, CDR2 SASEGT. This CDR3 contains 14 residues. The CDR3 bases are TGTGCCACCCACTCCGGGGCCGCCAAAAACATTCAGTACTTC. Translation gives CATHSGAAKNIQYF.